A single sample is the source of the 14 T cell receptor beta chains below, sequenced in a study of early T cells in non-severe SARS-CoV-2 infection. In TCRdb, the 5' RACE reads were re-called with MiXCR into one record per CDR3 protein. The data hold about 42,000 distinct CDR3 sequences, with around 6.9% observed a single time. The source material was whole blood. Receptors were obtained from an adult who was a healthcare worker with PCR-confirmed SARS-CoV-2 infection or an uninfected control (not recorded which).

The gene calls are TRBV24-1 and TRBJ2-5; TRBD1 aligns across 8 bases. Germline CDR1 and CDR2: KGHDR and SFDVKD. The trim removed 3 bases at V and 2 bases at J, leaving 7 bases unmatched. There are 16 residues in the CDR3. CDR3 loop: CATSDGGRGLQETQYF. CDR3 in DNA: TGTGCCACCAGTGATGGAGGCAGGGGGCTACAAGAGACCCAGTACTTC.

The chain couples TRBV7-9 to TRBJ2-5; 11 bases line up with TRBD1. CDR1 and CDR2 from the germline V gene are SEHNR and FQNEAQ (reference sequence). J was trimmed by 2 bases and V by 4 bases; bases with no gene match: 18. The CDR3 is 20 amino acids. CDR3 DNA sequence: TGTGCCAGCAGCTACCCCCTCGGTCCCCCGGGACAGGGGGAGCAAGAGACCCAGTACTTC. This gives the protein CASSYPLGPPGQGEQETQYF. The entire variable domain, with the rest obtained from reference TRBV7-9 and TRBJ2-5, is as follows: DTGVSQNPRHKITKRGQNVTFRCDPISEHNRLYWYRQTLGQGPEFLTYFQNEAQLEKSRLLSDRFSAERPKGSFSTLEIQRTEQGDSAMYLCASSYPLGPPGQGEQETQYFGPGTRLLVL.

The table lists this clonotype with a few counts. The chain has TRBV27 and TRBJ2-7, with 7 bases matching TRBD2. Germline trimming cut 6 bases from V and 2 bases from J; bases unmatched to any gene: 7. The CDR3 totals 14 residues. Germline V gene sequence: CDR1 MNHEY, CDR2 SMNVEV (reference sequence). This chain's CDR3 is CASSWGGSTYEQYF. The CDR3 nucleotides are TGTGCCAGCAGCTGGGGGGGGAGCACCTACGAGCAGTACTTC.

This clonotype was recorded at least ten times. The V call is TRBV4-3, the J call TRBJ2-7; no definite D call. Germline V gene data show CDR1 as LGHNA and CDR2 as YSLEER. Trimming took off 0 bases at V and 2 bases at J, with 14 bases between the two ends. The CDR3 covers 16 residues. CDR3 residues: CASSQDPNRGPYEQYF. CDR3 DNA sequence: TGCGCCAGCAGCCAAGACCCCAACAGAGGCCCCTACGAGCAGTACTTC.

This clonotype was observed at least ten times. This CDR3 reads CASSLGTVLTEAFF. The CDR3 coding sequence is TGTGCCAGCAGCTTAGGGACAGTCCTTACTGAAGCTTTCTTT. The chain links TRBV7-6 to TRBJ1-1, with a weak D call TRBD1 (6 bases). CDR1 is SGHVS, CDR2 FNYEAQ, per germline. The CDR3 runs to 14 residues. With 1 base removed from V and 5 bases from J, the gap between germline ends came to 11 bases.

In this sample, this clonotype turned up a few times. The CDR3 sequence is CATSDLAGGNEQFF. The CDR3 coding sequence is TGTGCCACCAGTGATCTAGCGGGGGGAAATGAGCAGTTCTTC. The rearrangement uses TRBV24-1 and TRBJ2-1, with 11 bases matching TRBD2. The junction had 1 base not matched to a gene; V was cut back by 3 bases and J by 7 bases. The germline V gene encodes CDR1 KGHDR and CDR2 SFDVKD. This CDR3 has 14 residues.

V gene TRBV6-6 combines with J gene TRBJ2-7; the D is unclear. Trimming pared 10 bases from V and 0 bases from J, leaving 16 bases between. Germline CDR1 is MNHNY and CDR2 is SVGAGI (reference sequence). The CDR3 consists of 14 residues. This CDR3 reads CAIQPGPTSYEQYF. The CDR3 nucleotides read TGTGCCATCCAACCGGGCCCCACCTCCTACGAGCAGTACTTC.

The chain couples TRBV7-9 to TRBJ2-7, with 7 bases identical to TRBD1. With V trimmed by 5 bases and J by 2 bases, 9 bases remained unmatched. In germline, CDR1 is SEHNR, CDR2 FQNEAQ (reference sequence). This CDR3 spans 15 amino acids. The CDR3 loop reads CASSLGQVDPYEQYF. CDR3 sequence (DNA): TGTGCCAGCAGCCTCGGACAGGTGGATCCCTACGAGCAGTACTTC.

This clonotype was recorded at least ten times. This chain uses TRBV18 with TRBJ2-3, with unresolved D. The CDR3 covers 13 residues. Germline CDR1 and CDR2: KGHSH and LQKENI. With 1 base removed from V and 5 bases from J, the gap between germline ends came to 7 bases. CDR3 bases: TGTGCCAGCTCACCACTGTTCGGAGATACGCAGTATTTT. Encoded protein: CASSPLFGDTQYF.

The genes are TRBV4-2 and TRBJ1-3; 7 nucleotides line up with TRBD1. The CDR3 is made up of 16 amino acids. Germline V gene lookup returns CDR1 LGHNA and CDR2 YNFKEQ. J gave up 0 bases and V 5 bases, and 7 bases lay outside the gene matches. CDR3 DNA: TGTGCCAGCAGCTGGAGGGGACAGATCTCTGGAAACACCATATATTTT. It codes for CASSWRGQISGNTIYF.

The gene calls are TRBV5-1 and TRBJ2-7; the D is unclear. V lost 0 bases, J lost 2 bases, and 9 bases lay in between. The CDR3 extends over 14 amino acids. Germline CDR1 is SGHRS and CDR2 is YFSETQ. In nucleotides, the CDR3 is TGCGCCAGCAGCTTGGGGCAGAACGCCTACGAGCAGTACTTC. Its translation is CASSLGQNAYEQYF.

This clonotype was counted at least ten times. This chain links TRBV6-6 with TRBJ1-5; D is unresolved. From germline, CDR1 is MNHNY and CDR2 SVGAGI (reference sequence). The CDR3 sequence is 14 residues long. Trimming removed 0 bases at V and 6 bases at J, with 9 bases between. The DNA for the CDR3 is TGTGCCAGCAGTTACTCGAAGGGCAGTCAGCCCCAGCATTTT. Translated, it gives CASSYSKGSQPQHF.

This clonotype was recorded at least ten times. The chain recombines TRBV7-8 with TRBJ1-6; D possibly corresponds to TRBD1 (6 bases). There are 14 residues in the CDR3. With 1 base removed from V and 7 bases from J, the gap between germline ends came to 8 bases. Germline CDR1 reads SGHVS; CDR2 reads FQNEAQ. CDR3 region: CASSLGQENSPLHF. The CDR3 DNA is TGTGCCAGCAGCTTAGGACAGGAAAATTCACCCCTCCACTTT. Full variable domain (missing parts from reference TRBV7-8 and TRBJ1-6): GAGVSQSPRYKVAKRGQDVALRCDPISGHVSLFWYQQALGQGPEFLTYFQNEAQLDKSGLPSDRFFAERPEGSVSTLKIQRTQQEDSAVYLCASSLGQENSPLHFGNGTRLTVT.

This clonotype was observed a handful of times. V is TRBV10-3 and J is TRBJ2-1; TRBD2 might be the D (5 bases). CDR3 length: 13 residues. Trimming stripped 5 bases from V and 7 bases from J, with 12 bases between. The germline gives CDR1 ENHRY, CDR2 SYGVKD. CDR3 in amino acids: CAISPGNGNEQFF. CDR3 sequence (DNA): TGTGCCATCAGTCCGGGAAATGGGAATGAGCAGTTCTTC.